A single sample gave rise to the 9 T cell receptor beta chains below, sequenced in a study of shared clonotypes between healthy human individuals. Sequencing was performed with immunoSEQ multiplex PCR; in TCRdb, only in-frame clones are kept and a portion is missing. The table lists 2.5 million or so clones, about 92% of them singletons. The sequenced sample consisted of naive CD4+ T cells sorted from blood. Subset indicated: CD45RA+ positively selected. The source is a man aged 18 to 29 in good health.

The chain joins TRBV6-5 to TRBJ2-2; D gene ambiguous. The CDR3 is 14 residues long. Germline loops: CDR1 MNHEY, CDR2 SVGAGI. V was pared by 6 bases and J by 6 bases, with 14 bases between. The CDR3 DNA sequence: TGTGCCAGCAGATCGCCGACATTGGCCGGGGAGCTGTTTTTT. As protein: CASRSPTLAGELFF.

This chain links TRBV10-3 with TRBJ2-5; 7 nucleotides align to TRBD2. The V segment lost 7 bases and the J segment 1 base; nucleotides outside the gene matches: 9. CDR3 size: 15 residues. From germline, CDR1 is ENHRY and CDR2 SYGVKD. The CDR3, as DNA: TGTGCCATCATCGGACTAGAACTCCTCCAAGAGACCCAGTACTTC. Translated: CAIIGLELLQETQYF.

This clone was observed a few times. The chain recombines TRBV19 with TRBJ1-1, with 9 bases fitting TRBD1. V gave up 5 bases and J gave up 5 bases; unmatched junction bases: 6. The germline V gene encodes CDR1 LNHDA and CDR2 SQIVND (reference sequence). The CDR3 has 14 amino acids. This chain's CDR3 is CASSEQGANTEAFF. The CDR3 DNA reads as TGTGCCAGTAGTGAACAGGGGGCGAATACTGAAGCTTTCTTT.

This chain joins TRBV5-4 and TRBJ2-1, with 8 bases aligning to TRBD2. CDR1 is SGHNT, CDR2 YYREEE, per germline (reference sequence). V was pared by 2 bases and J by 4 bases, with 8 bases of the junction left unmatched. The CDR3 has 16 amino acids. The chain's CDR3 is CASSLDGSGGYNEQFF. For the CDR3, the DNA is TGTGCCAGCAGCTTAGATGGCAGCGGGGGTTACAATGAGCAGTTCTTC. The full variable domain, completed using reference TRBV5-4 and TRBJ2-1, is ETGVTQSPTHLIKTRGQQVTLRCSSQSGHNTVSWYQQALGQGPQFIFQYYREEENGRGNFPPRFSGLQFPNYSSELNVNALELDDSALYLCASSLDGSGGYNEQFFGPGTRLTVL.

The chain couples TRBV9 to TRBJ2-3; D unclear. V lost 0 bases to trimming and J lost 7 bases, with 18 bases between them. Germline-derived CDR1 and CDR2 are SGDLS and YYNGEE. There are 16 residues in the CDR3. CDR3 nucleotide sequence: TGTGCCAGCAGCGTAGGGTGGACGGAAGGGTTAAATACGCAGTATTTT. Translated, it gives CASSVGWTEGLNTQYF.

V usage is TRBV7-9 and J usage is TRBJ2-7; D is undetermined. With 1 base removed from V and 2 bases from J, the gap between germline ends came to 9 bases. This CDR3 spans 14 amino acids. Germline V lookup: CDR1 SEHNR, CDR2 FQNEAQ (reference sequence). The CDR3 sequence is CASSLVGTTYEQYF. The DNA of the CDR3 is TGTGCCAGCAGCTTAGTTGGCACCACCTACGAGCAGTACTTC.

J is TRBJ2-1 and V is TRBV10-3; TRBD2 might be the D (5 bases). Per the germline V gene, CDR1 is ENHRY and CDR2 is SYGVKD. The V gene lost 0 bases and the J gene lost 2 bases, with 17 bases spanning the gap. This CDR3 comprises 18 residues. CDR3: CAISESREGKTPYNEQFF. In nucleotides, the CDR3 is TGTGCCATCAGTGAGTCACGTGAGGGCAAAACCCCCTACAATGAGCAGTTCTTC.

There are a few counts of this clone. This chain uses TRBV21-1 with TRBJ1-5; the table's D call of TRBD1 was not tested on the DNA. TRBV21-1 is assigned pseudogene status. The CDR3 totals 11 residues. As DNA, the CDR3 is TGTGCCAAGCAGACAGTATCAGCCCAGCATTTT. Translated: CAKQTVSAQHF.

The chain combines TRBV28 with TRBJ2-7; 8 positions match TRBD1. CDR1 and CDR2 from the germline V gene are MDHEN and SYDVKM. The V segment lost 1 base and the J segment 5 bases; nucleotides outside the gene matches: 7. CDR3 length: 15 amino acids. CDR3 in amino acids: CASSLLRTGTHEQYF. The DNA for the CDR3 is TGTGCCAGCAGTTTATTAAGGACAGGGACCCACGAGCAGTACTTC. The full variable domain, in which reference TRBV28 and TRBJ2-7 provide the parts outside the CDR3, is DVKVTQSSRYLVKRTGEKVFLECVQDMDHENMFWYRQDPGLGLRLIYFSYDVKMKEKGDIPEGYSVSREKKERFSLILESASTNQTSMYLCASSLLRTGTHEQYFGPGTRLTVT.